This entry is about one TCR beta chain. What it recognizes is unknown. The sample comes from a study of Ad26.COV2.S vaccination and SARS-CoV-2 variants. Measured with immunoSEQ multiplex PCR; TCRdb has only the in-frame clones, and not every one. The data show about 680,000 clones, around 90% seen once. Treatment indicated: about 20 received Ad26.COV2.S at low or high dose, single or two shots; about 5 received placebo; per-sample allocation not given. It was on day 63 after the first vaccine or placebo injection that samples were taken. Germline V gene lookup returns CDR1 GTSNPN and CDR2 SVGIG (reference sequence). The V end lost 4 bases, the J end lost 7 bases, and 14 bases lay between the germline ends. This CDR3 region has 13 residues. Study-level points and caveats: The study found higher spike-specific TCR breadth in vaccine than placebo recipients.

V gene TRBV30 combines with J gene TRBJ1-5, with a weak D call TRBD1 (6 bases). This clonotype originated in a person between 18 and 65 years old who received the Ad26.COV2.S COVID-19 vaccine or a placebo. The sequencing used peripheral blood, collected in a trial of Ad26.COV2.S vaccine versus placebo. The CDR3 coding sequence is TGTGCCTGGAATAGGGGGGGAGACCAGCCCCAGCATTTT. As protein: CAWNRGGDQPQHF.